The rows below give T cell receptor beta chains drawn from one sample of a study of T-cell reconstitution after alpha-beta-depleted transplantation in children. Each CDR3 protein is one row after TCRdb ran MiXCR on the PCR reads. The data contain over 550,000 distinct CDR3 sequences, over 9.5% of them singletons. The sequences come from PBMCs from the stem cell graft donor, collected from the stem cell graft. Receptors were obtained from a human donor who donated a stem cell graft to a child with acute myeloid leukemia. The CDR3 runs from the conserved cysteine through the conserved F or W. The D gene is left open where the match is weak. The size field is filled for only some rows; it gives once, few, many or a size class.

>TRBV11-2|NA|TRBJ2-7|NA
CASSLYGRTGGYEQYF
TGTGCCAGCAGCTTATATGGTCGAACAGGAGGGTACGAGCAGTACTTC
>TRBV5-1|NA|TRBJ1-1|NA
CASRGGGAQGTEAFF
TGCGCCAGCAGGGGCGGGGGGGCGCAGGGCACTGAAGCTTTCTTT
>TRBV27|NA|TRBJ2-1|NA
CASSFGSRTSYNEQFF
TGTGCCAGCAGTTTTGGGTCCAGGACCTCCTACAATGAGCAGTTCTTC
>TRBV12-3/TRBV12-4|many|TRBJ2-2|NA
CASSPVVSGTGELFF
TGTGCCAGCAGTCCCGTGGTTTCGGGGACCGGGGAGCTGTTTTTT
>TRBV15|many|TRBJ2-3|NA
CATSRDTRGDTQYF
TGTGCCACCAGCAGAGATACTCGGGGCGATACGCAGTATTTT
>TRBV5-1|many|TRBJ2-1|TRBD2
CASSLDRAGIEQFF
TGCGCCAGCAGCTTGGACCGAGCGGGAATCGAGCAGTTCTTC
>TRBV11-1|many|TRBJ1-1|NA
CASSLGRGSTEAFF
TGTGCCAGCAGCCTCGGTCGGGGTAGCACTGAAGCTTTCTTT
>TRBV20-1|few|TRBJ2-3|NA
CSARDQVNGGNTQYF
TGCAGTGCTAGAGATCAAGTTAACGGCGGTAATACGCAGTATTTT
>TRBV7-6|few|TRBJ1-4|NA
CASSLEALAATNEKLFF
TGTGCCAGCAGCTTAGAAGCGCTGGCTGCAACTAATGAAAAACTGTTTTTT
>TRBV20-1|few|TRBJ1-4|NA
CSARERTASNEKLFF
TGCAGTGCTAGAGAGCGGACAGCCTCCAATGAAAAACTGTTTTTT
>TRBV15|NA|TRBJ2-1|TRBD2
CATSRDLASGSLTNSYNEQFF
TGTGCCACCAGCAGAGATCTGGCTAGCGGGAGTCTCACCAACTCCTACAATGAGCAGTTCTTC